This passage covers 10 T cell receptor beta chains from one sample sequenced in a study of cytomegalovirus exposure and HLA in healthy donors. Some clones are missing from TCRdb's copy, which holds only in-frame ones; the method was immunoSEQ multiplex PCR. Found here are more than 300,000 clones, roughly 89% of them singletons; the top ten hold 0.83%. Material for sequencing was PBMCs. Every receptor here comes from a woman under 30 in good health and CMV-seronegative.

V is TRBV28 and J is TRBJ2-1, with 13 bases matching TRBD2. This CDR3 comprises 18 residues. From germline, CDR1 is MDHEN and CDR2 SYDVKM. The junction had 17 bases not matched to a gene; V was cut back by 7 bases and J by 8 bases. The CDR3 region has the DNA TGTGCCAGCACCCTTAAACTAGCGGGAGGGCCGAAGGGTGATGAGCAGTTCTTC. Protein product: CASTLKLAGGPKGDEQFF.

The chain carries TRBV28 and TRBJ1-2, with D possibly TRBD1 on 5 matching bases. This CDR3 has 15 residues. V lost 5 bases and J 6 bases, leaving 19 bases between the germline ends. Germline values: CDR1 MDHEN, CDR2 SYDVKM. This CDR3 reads CASSPPPGKLDGYTF. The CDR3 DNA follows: TGTGCCAGCAGTCCCCCCCCAGGGAAGCTGGATGGCTACACCTTC.

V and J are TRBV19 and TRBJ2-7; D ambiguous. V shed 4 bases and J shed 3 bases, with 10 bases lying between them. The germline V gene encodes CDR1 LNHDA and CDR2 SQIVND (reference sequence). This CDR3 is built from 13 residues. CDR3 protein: CASSTPNNYEQYF. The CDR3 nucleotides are TGTGCCAGTAGTACCCCGAACAACTACGAGCAGTACTTC.

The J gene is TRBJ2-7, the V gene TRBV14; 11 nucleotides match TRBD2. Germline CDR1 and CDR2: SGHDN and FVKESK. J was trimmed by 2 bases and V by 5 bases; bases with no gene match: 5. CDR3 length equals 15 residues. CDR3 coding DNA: TGTGCCAGCAGCTCGGGACTAGCGGCGGCCTACGAGCAGTACTTC. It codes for CASSSGLAAAYEQYF.

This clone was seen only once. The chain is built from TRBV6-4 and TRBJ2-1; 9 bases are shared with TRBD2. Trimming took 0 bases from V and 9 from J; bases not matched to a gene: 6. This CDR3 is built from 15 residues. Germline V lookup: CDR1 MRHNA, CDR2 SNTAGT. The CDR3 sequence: CASSDSAGGPGEQFF. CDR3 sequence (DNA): TGTGCCAGCAGTGACTCGGCGGGGGGGCCCGGTGAGCAGTTCTTC.

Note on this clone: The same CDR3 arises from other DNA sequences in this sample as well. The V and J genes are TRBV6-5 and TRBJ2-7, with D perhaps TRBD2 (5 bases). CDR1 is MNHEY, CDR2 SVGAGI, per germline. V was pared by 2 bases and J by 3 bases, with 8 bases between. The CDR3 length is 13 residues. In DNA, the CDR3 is TGTGCCAGCAGTTACCTCCGGGGCTACGAGCAGTACTTC. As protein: CASSYLRGYEQYF.

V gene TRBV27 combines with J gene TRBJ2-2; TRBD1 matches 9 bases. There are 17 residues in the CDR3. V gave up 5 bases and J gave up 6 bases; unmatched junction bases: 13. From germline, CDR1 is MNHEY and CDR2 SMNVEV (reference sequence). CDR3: CASSPKTDRGWAGELFF. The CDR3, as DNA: TGTGCCAGCAGTCCGAAAACTGACAGGGGGTGGGCCGGGGAGCTGTTTTTT.

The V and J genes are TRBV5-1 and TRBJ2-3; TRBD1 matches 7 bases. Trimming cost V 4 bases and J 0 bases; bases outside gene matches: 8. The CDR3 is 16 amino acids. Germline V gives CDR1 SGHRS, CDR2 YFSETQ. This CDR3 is CASSRTGTESTDTQYF. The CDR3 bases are TGCGCCAGCAGCCGTACCGGGACAGAGAGCACAGATACGCAGTATTTT. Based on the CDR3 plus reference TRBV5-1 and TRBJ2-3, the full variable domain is KAGVTQTPRYLIKTRGQQVTLSCSPISGHRSVSWYQQTPGQGLQFLFEYFSETQRNKGNFPGRFSGRQFSNSRSEMNVSTLELGDSALYLCASSRTGTESTDTQYFGPGTRLTVL.

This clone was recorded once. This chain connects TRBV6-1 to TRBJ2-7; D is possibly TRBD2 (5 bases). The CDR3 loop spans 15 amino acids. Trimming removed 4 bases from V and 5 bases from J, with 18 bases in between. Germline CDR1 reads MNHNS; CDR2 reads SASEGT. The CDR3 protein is CASSGLSAWRDEQYF. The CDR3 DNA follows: TGTGCCAGCAGTGGTTTGTCAGCCTGGCGGGACGAGCAGTACTTC.

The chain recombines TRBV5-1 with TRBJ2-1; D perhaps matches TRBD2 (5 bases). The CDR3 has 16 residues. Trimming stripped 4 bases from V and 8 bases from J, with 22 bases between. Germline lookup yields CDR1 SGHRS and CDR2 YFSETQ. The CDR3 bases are TGCGCCAGCAGCGCCTTGGGAGTTCGGCCTTTGGATGAGCAGTTCTTC. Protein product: CASSALGVRPLDEQFF.